What follows is one T cell receptor (beta chain) and its context. The data derive from a study of blood T cell repertoires in COVID-19. Study information: The United States, Italy and Spain supplied acute and convalescent COVID-19 samples. Nucleic acid was either cDNA or gDNA, and it came from T cells, B-cell-depleted T cells, or PBMCs.

The authors' processing: Estimation of nucleated cell counts relied on the amplification of reference gene primers. The data were produced by immunoSEQ multiplex PCR, yet TCRdb's version contains in-frame clones alone and is incomplete. V and J calls and clone size come straight from that table; D and trimming were deduced from the DNA. The data contain about 170,000 clones, 84% of them singletons. It was during active infection that Seattle patients were enrolled and then longitudinally followed. J was trimmed by 5 bases and V by 3 bases; bases with no gene match: 7. This CDR3 is built from 17 residues. Germline V gene lookup returns CDR1 MDHEN and CDR2 SYDVKM.

The material sequenced was peripheral blood. This clonotype originated in a woman of 80 years or more with COVID-19, enrolled during active disease. V gene TRBV28 combines with J gene TRBJ2-4; 13 bases are shared with TRBD2. The CDR3 nucleotides read TGTGCCAGCAGTTTTTCGAGACTAGCGGGAGGTCAAAACATTCAGTACTTC. This sequence encodes CASSFSRLAGGQNIQYF.